The entry below describes one T cell receptor beta chain. These data originate in a study of radiation and T cells in renal cell carcinoma. The data were produced by immunoSEQ multiplex PCR, yet TCRdb's version contains in-frame clones alone and is incomplete. The sample carries approximately 150,000 clones, 75% to 90% recorded once. Sample time point: blood 4 weeks post-SBRT, at nephrectomy. Documented treatment: 15 Gy SBRT to primary tumor, nephrectomy 4 weeks later. The CDR3 sequence is 13 residues long. The V and J ends lost 7 bases and 6 bases respectively, with 16 bases between them. Germline CDR1 and CDR2: MNHEY and SVGAGI.

The chain joins TRBV6-5 to TRBJ2-7; D is undetermined. This specimen consisted of blood, obtained from a patient whose treatment included radiotherapy and nephrectomy. The clonotype comes from a woman between 50 and 59 years old with renal cell carcinoma. In DNA, the CDR3 is TGTGCCAGCAATGTAGGGCGTCTCTCCGAGCAGTACTTC. It encodes CASNVGRLSEQYF.